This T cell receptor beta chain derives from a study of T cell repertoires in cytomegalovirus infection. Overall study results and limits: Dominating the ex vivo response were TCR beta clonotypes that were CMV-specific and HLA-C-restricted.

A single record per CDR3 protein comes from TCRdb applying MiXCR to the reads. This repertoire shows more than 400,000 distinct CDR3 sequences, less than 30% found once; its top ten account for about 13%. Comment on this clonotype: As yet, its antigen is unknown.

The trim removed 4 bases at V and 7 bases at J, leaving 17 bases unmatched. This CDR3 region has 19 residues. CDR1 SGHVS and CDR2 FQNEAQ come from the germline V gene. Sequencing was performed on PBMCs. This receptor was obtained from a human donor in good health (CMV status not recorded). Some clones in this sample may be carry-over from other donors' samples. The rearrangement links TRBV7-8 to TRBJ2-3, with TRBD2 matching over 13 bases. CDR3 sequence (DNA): TGTGCCAGCAGCTCTCCCGTCCGTTGGACTAGCGGGAGAGAATATACGCAGTATTTT. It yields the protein CASSSPVRWTSGREYTQYF.